The source of this T cell receptor beta chain is a study of T cell clones after liver transplantation. Study-wide context: Timepoints were pre-transplant, pre-withdrawal, and after withdrawal was completed or failed.

The method was immunoSEQ multiplex PCR; TCRdb's version includes in-frame clones alone and lacks a portion of them. This repertoire shows fewer than 85,000 clones, around four fifths found once; its top ten account for less than 3.5%. The source was CD4+ T cells from blood, collected at the 22-month timepoint. This sequence originates from a human patient who received a liver transplant. Certain T cells may be donor cells from the graft.

CDR3 region: CASSILSSSYEQYF. The CDR3 DNA follows: TGTGCCAGTAGTATTTTGTCCAGCTCCTACGAGCAGTACTTC. The V gene is TRBV19, the J gene TRBJ2-7; no reliable D call. Trimming left V 3 bases short and J 0 bases short, with 9 bases between. The CDR3 totals 14 residues. Germline values: CDR1 LNHDA, CDR2 SQIVND (reference sequence).